Listed here are 3 T cell receptor beta chains from one sample, sequenced in a study of PD-L1 blockade in urothelial cancer. Specified time point: pretreatment peripheral blood. Repertoires were generated with immunoSEQ multiplex PCR, while TCRdb's copy carries only in-frame clones and drops some. There are 95,000 to 100,000 clones in the sample; 87% occur only once, and 2% to 2.5% lies in the top ten. This material consisted of PBMCs, taken around atezolizumab (anti-PD-L1) treatment. The receptors stem from a man between 60 and 70 years old with urothelial cancer.

J is TRBJ1-2 and V is TRBV5-4; 9 bases align to TRBD1. V trimming: 3 bases; J trimming: 8 bases; junction bases outside the gene matches: 5. Germline CDR1 is SGHNT and CDR2 is YYREEE (reference sequence). The length of the CDR3 is 13 residues. CDR3 in DNA: TGTGCCAGCAGCTCGGGGACAGGGTGGGGCTACACCTTC. Residues: CASSSGTGWGYTF.

The chain carries TRBV5-1 and TRBJ2-1, with TRBD1 identical over 8 bases. The J segment lost 6 bases and the V segment lost 4 bases, leaving 6 bases of the junction unmatched. The germline gives CDR1 SGHRS, CDR2 YFSETQ. This CDR3 has 14 residues. The CDR3 protein is CASSQLGTGNEQFF. The CDR3 region has the DNA TGCGCCAGCAGCCAACTAGGGACAGGCAATGAGCAGTTCTTC.

The chain combines TRBV28 with TRBJ1-2; D uncertain. The CDR3 totals 11 residues. The V gene lost 5 bases and the J gene lost 8 bases, with 9 bases spanning the gap. Germline lookup yields CDR1 MDHEN and CDR2 SYDVKM. The CDR3 DNA sequence: TGTGCCAGCAGTGGGCTAAGGGGCTACACCTTC. It translates to CASSGLRGYTF.